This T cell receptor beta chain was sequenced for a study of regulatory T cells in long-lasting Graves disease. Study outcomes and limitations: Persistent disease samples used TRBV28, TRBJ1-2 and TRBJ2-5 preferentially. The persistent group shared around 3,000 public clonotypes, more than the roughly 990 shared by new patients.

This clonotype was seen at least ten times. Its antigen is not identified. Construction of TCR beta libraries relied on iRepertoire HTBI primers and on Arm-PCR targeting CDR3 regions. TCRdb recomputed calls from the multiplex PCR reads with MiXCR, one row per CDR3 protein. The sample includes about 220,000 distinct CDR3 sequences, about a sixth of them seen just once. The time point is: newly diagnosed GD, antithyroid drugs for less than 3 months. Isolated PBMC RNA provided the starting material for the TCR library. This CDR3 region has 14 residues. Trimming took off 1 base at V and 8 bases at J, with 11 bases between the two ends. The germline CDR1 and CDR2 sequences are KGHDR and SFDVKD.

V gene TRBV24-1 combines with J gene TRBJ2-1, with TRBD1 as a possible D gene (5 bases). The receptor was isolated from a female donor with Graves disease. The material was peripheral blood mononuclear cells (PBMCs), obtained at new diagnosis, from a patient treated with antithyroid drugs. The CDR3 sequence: CATSDFRRDYEQFF. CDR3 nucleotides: TGTGCCACCAGTGATTTCCGCAGGGATTATGAGCAGTTCTTC.